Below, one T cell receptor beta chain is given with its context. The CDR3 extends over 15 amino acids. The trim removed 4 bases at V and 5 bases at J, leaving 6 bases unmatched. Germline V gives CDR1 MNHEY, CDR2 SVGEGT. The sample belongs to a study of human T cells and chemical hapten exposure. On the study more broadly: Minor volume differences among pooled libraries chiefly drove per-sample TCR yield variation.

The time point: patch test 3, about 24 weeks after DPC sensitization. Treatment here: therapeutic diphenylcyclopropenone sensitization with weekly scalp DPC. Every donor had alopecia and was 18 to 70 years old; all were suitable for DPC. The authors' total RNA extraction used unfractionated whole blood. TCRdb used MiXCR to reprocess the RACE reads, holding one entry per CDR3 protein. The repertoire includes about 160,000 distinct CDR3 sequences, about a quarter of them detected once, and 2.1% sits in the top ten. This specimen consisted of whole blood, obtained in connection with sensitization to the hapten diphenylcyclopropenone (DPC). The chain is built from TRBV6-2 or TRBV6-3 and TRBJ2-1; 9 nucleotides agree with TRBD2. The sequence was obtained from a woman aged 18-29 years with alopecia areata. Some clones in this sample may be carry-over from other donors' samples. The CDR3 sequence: CASSLLAGLNNEQFF. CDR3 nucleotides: TGTGCCAGCAGTTTACTAGCGGGCCTAAACAATGAGCAGTTCTTC.